These 21 T cell receptor beta chains came from one sample sequenced in a study of cytomegalovirus exposure and HLA in healthy donors. Clones were sequenced by immunoSEQ multiplex PCR, and TCRdb holds only the in-frame ones, with some missing. The sample has around 250,000 clones, less than 95% seen once. The material sequenced was PBMCs. Every receptor here comes from a young woman in good health and CMV-seronegative.

The V gene is TRBV18, the J gene TRBJ1-1; no clear D gene. Germline V CDR1 and CDR2: KGHSH, LQKENI. Trimming shortened V by 5 bases and J by 1 base, and 8 bases separated the two germline ends. The CDR3 totals 13 residues. CDR3 nucleotides: TGTGCCAGCTCATATGGCAAGAACACTGAAGCTTTCTTT. It translates to CASSYGKNTEAFF.

The chain recombines TRBV28 with TRBJ1-5; D gene uncertain. The CDR3 totals 13 residues. Germline values: CDR1 MDHEN, CDR2 SYDVKM. Trimming left V 4 bases short and J 7 bases short, with 11 bases between. CDR3 amino acids: CASSYGRGQPQHF. CDR3 bases: TGTGCCAGCAGTTATGGGAGAGGGCAGCCCCAGCATTTT. The full variable domain, with the rest looked up from reference TRBV28 and TRBJ1-5, is DVKVTQSSRYLVKRTGEKVFLECVQDMDHENMFWYRQDPGLGLRLIYFSYDVKMKEKGDIPEGYSVSREKKERFSLILESASTNQTSMYLCASSYGRGQPQHFGDGTRLSIL.

The chain has TRBV2 and TRBJ1-2; 9 nucleotides align to TRBD1. Germline CDR1 is SNHLY and CDR2 is FYNNEI. The CDR3 is 15 residues long. Germline trimming cut 2 bases from V and 6 bases from J; bases unmatched to any gene: 7. CDR3 DNA: TGTGCCAGCAGTGAAACAGAGACAGGGGGAAATGGCTACACCTTC. This encodes CASSETETGGNGYTF.

Turning to this clone: The sample carries other DNA sequences with the same CDR3. For the CDR3, the DNA is TGTGCCAGCAGCTTAGACCCGGGACAGGGGTACGAGCAGTACTTC. Residues: CASSLDPGQGYEQYF. The V gene is TRBV11-2, the J gene TRBJ2-7, with 10 bases lining up with TRBD1. Losses at the gene ends were 0 bases for V and 4 bases for J; bases not matched to a gene: 3. Germline-derived CDR1 and CDR2 are SGHAT and FQNNGV. The CDR3 has 15 residues.

V gene TRBV14 combines with J gene TRBJ2-7; 8 nucleotides line up with TRBD1. V was pared by 0 bases and J by 2 bases, with 3 bases of the junction left unmatched. CDR3 length equals 15 residues. Germline assignment: CDR1 SGHDN and CDR2 FVKESK. The chain's CDR3 is CASSQEGGQAYEQYF. The CDR3 bases are TGTGCCAGCAGCCAAGAAGGGGGACAGGCCTACGAGCAGTACTTC.

The rearrangement links TRBV27 to TRBJ2-1; TRBD2 agrees at 13 bases. This CDR3 is 15 amino acids long. With V trimmed by 0 bases and J by 8 bases, 1 base remained unmatched. Germline-derived CDR1 and CDR2 are MNHEY and SMNVEV (reference sequence). CDR3 protein: CASSLSGTSGDEQFF. CDR3 DNA sequence: TGTGCCAGCAGTTTATCAGGGACTAGCGGGGATGAGCAGTTCTTC.

The J gene is TRBJ2-1, the V gene TRBV5-1, with 12 nucleotides matching TRBD2. CDR3 length: 16 amino acids. Per germline, CDR1 SGHRS and CDR2 YFSETQ. J lost 6 bases, V lost 1 base, and 5 bases had no gene match. CDR3 sequence: CASSLRASGRGNEQFF. CDR3 coding DNA: TGCGCCAGCAGCTTGCGCGCTAGCGGGAGGGGCAATGAGCAGTTCTTC.

This clone was recorded once. As DNA, the CDR3 is TGCGCCAGCAGCTTGGGGACTAGCGGGAGGAAGGGGGGTTACAATGAGCAGTTCTTC. It yields the protein CASSLGTSGRKGGYNEQFF. The rearrangement links TRBV5-1 to TRBJ2-1, with TRBD2 matching 14 bases. J lost 4 bases, V lost 0 bases, and 9 bases had no gene match. CDR1 is SGHRS and CDR2 is YFSETQ in the germline V gene. CDR3 size: 19 residues. The whole variable domain, remainder taken from reference TRBV5-1 and TRBJ2-1, is KAGVTQTPRYLIKTRGQQVTLSCSPISGHRSVSWYQQTPGQGLQFLFEYFSETQRNKGNFPGRFSGRQFSNSRSEMNVSTLELGDSALYLCASSLGTSGRKGGYNEQFFGPGTRLTVL.

This rearrangement joins TRBV7-2 to TRBJ2-7; D possibly corresponds to TRBD1 (6 bases). CDR1 is SGHTA, CDR2 FQGNSA, per germline. This CDR3 contains 11 residues. Trimming removed 6 bases at V and 5 bases at J, with 8 bases between. The CDR3 DNA reads as TGTGCCAGCAGTGAGGGGGACGAGCAGTACTTC. Translating gives CASSEGDEQYF.

This clone was found a few times. The rearrangement joins TRBV6-1 to TRBJ2-1, with 12 nucleotides matching TRBD2. CDR3 length: 16 amino acids. V lost 0 bases, J lost 6 bases, and 3 bases stayed unmatched. Germline assignment: CDR1 MNHNS and CDR2 SASEGT. The CDR3 is CASSEAWTSGINEQFF. For the CDR3, the DNA is TGTGCCAGCAGTGAAGCGTGGACTAGCGGGATCAATGAGCAGTTCTTC.

The chain has TRBV6-1 and TRBJ2-3; tentatively, D is TRBD2 (5 bases). CDR1 and CDR2 (germline): MNHNS, SASEGT. The CDR3 is made up of 15 amino acids. V dropped 8 bases and J dropped 2 bases, with 17 bases sitting between them. CDR3 nucleotide sequence: TGTGCCAGCGTTCTTGTAGCGCCCACCACAGATACGCAGTATTTT. Its protein product is CASVLVAPTTDTQYF.

In its sample, this clone was seen once. This rearrangement joins TRBV19 to TRBJ2-7; maybe TRBD1 (5 bases). Germline CDR1 and CDR2: LNHDA and SQIVND (reference sequence). Trimming pared 5 bases from V and 3 bases from J, leaving 17 bases between. CDR3 length: 15 residues. The CDR3 spells CASSSTGARIYEQYF. CDR3 DNA: TGTGCCAGTAGTTCCACAGGAGCAAGGATCTACGAGCAGTACTTC.

The sample holds one count of this clone. The chain employs TRBV7-9 and TRBJ1-2; 8 bases fit TRBD1. The ends lost 2 bases at V and 7 bases at J; junction bases unmatched: 12. CDR1 is SEHNR, CDR2 FQNEAQ, per germline (reference sequence). This CDR3 is 16 amino acids long. CDR3 DNA: TGTGCCAGCAGCTTAAACGAAAAACAGGGGGGAGGTGGCTACACCTTC. Translated: CASSLNEKQGGGGYTF.

This clone was picked up one time. The chain is built from TRBV4-1 and TRBJ2-3; D gene unclear. V was clipped by 1 base and J by 0 bases, with 8 bases between them. The germline V gene encodes CDR1 MGHRA and CDR2 YSYEKL. The CDR3 totals 15 residues. The CDR3 DNA reads as TGCGCCAGCAGCCAAGTTGGGTCTAGCACAGATACGCAGTATTTT. It is translated as CASSQVGSSTDTQYF.

The chain couples TRBV27 to TRBJ1-1; D call uncertain. CDR3 length equals 14 residues. Trimming removed 5 bases from V and 0 bases from J, with 10 bases in between. From germline, CDR1 is MNHEY and CDR2 SMNVEV (reference sequence). The CDR3 nucleotides are TGTGCCAGCAGTCCAGACACCGTGAACACTGAAGCTTTCTTT. Its translation: CASSPDTVNTEAFF.

CDR3: CASTSGTGVWPQHF. CDR3 in DNA: TGTGCCAGTACAAGCGGGACAGGGGTATGGCCCCAGCATTTT. The rearrangement joins TRBV19 to TRBJ1-5; TRBD1 aligns across 10 bases. The V and J ends lost 7 bases and 9 bases, in that order; junction bases with no gene match: 9. The CDR3 spans 14 residues. Germline CDR1 LNHDA, CDR2 SQIVND (reference sequence).

This clone was seen once. V and J are TRBV9 and TRBJ2-7, with D possibly matching TRBD2 (6 bases). CDR3 length equals 14 residues. Trimming took off 0 bases at V and 2 bases at J, with 9 bases between the two ends. CDR1 and CDR2 from the germline V gene are SGDLS and YYNGEE. The CDR3 nucleotides read TGTGCCAGCAGCGTAGCGGCGGGGACCTACGAGCAGTACTTC. Its protein product is CASSVAAGTYEQYF.

This clone was seen a handful of times. The V and J genes are TRBV7-9 and TRBJ1-4, with 7 nucleotides matching TRBD1. CDR1 SEHNR and CDR2 FQNEAQ come from the germline V gene (reference sequence). This CDR3 region has 14 residues. V shed 5 bases and J 3 bases; nucleotides not matched to a gene: 3. The CDR3 DNA reads as TGTGCCAGCAGCAGTACAGGGGCTAATGAAAAACTGTTTTTT. Amino acids: CASSSTGANEKLFF.

The V gene is TRBV6-4, the J gene TRBJ2-3; 7 positions match TRBD2. Germline V gives CDR1 MRHNA, CDR2 SNTAGT. This CDR3 spans 15 amino acids. Trimming at V came to 4 bases and at J to 3 bases, leaving 7 bases not matched to a gene. The CDR3 DNA sequence: TGTGCCAGCAGTGTTGCGGGAGCTGAGACAGATACGCAGTATTTT. It yields the protein CASSVAGAETDTQYF.

The rearrangement links TRBV14 to TRBJ1-1, with D perhaps TRBD1 (5 bases). Germline V CDR1 and CDR2: SGHDN, FVKESK. There are 19 residues in the CDR3. Trimming stripped 7 bases from V and 0 bases from J, with 27 bases between. CDR3 loop: CASTTTPRDLHLMNTEAFF. The CDR3 nucleotides read TGTGCCAGCACCACAACCCCCAGGGATCTTCACCTTATGAACACTGAAGCTTTCTTT.

V and J are TRBV19 and TRBJ1-2; D might be TRBD1 (5 bases). Trimming took 3 bases from V and 4 from J, leaving 12 bases between them. Germline CDR1 and CDR2: LNHDA and SQIVND (reference sequence). The CDR3 runs to 14 residues. CDR3 sequence: CASSIGRQLYGYTF. Written as DNA, the CDR3 is TGTGCCAGTAGTATCGGGAGACAGCTCTATGGCTACACCTTC.